This T cell receptor (beta chain) was observed in a study of human T cells and chemical hapten exposure. Looking at the study overall: The scalp of each patient received a weekly diphenylcyclopropenone dose for the full roughly 25-week study. Each patch test put 0.01% DPC on the upper back, and results were read at 6 days.

The germline V and J ends were trimmed by 5 bases and 5 bases, with 12 bases remaining between them. CDR1 is SQVTM, CDR2 ANQGSEA, per germline. The CDR3 has 12 residues. This clonotype has a handful of counts. Attachment of unique molecular identifiers to individual cDNA molecules was performed in the library. Source study methods: From around 25,000 to 690,000 TCRs were found per sample, with a median of 95,638. TCRdb analysed the RACE reads with MiXCR anew, one entry per CDR3 protein. TCRdb's processing, not the authors' own work, is the source of the V and J calls. The table has 150,000 to 200,000 distinct CDR3 sequences, 30% seen once. As to time point: pre-sensitization, week 0. Treatment indicated: therapeutic diphenylcyclopropenone sensitization with weekly scalp DPC.

Sequenced material: whole blood, taken in connection with sensitization to the hapten diphenylcyclopropenone (DPC). This sequence was found in a woman in her twenties or thirties with alopecia areata. Some clones in this sample may be carry-over from other donors' samples. The chain joins TRBV29-1 to TRBJ1-1, with D possibly TRBD1 on 6 matching bases. CDR3 sequence reads: CSVHSGDTEAFF. Here the CDR3 DNA reads TGCAGCGTTCACTCAGGGGATACTGAAGCTTTCTTT.